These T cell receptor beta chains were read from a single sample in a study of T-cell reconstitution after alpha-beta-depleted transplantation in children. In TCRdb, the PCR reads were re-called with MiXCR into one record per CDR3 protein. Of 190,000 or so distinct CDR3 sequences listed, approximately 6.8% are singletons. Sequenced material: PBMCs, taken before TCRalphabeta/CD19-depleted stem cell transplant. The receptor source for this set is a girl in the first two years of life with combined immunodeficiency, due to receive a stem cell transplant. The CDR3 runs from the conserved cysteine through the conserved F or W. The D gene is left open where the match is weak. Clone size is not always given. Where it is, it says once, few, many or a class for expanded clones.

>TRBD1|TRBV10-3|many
CAISESAGQGRRGTGELFF
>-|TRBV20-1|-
CCASDSPLALTYNEQFF
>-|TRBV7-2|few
CASTHVLSYEQYF
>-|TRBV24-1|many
CATSPGARGNTIYF
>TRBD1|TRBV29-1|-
CSVEGQFF
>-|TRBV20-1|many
CSARARASRDYNEQFF
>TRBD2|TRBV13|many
CASSLRRGRSSGGQETQYF
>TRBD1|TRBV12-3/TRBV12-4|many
CASSWTGRNTEAFF
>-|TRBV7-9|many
CASSPPRGGLEAFF
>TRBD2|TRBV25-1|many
CASSDLPGGNNEQFF
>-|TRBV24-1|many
CATSDFGDGYTF
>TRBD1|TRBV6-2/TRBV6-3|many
CASSTDRVPSYEQYF
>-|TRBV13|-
CASSLGLRTEFPIGYTF
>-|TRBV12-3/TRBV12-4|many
CASSLGIATTNYGYTF
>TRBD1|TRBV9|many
CASSVGKDRGDYGYTF